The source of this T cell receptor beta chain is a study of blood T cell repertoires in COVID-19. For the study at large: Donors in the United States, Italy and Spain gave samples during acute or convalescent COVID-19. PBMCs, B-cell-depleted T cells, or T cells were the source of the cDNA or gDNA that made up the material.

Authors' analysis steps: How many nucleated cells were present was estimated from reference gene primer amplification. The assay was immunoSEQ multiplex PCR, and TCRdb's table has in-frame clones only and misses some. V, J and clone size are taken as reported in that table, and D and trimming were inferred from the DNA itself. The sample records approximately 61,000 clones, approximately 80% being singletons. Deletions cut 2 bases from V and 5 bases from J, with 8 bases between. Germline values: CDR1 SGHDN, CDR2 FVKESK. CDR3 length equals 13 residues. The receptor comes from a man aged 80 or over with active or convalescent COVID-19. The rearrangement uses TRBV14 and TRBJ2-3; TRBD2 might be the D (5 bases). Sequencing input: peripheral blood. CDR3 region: CASSQQEGDTQYF. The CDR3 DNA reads TGTGCCAGCAGCCAACAAGAGGGAGATACGCAGTATTTT.